This T cell receptor beta chain comes out of a study of cytomegalovirus exposure and HLA in healthy donors. Between the trimmed V and J ends, which lost 2 bases and 3 bases, there was a span of 12 bases. The CDR3 runs 14 residues. CDR1 SGHTS and CDR2 YDEGEE come from the germline V gene. PCR used 60 Vbeta primers and 13 Jbeta primers. Profiled with immunoSEQ multiplex PCR; TCRdb holds only in-frame clones, not every one. Of some 130,000 clones in the sample, less than 90% were seen once. This clone has a single count. The chain has TRBV5-8 and TRBJ2-7, with D possibly TRBD2 on 6 matching bases. The sample was PBMCs. The source is a man aged 35-49 years in good health and CMV-seronegative. The CDR3 DNA reads as TGTGCCAGCAGCTTCCGGGAGCCTATCTACGAGCAGTACTTC. Protein sequence: CASSFREPIYEQYF.